The 26 T cell receptor beta chains below come from one sample, sequenced in a study of blood T cell repertoires in COVID-19. Repertoires were generated with immunoSEQ multiplex PCR, while TCRdb's copy carries only in-frame clones and drops some. The sample consists of 70,000 to 95,000 clones, about 92% of them appearing once. The sample comprised peripheral blood. The origin of the receptors is a woman aged 55-75 years with active COVID-19.

The gene calls are TRBV5-4 and TRBJ2-6; D might be TRBD1 (6 bases). This CDR3 is built from 17 residues. Germline V CDR1 and CDR2: SGHNT, YYREEE (reference sequence). The V end lost 4 bases, the J end lost 0 bases, and 14 bases lay between the germline ends. The CDR3 DNA reads TGTGCCAGCAGCACGGACAGTCTCTCCTCTGGGGCCAACGTCCTGACTTTC. It encodes CASSTDSLSSGANVLTF.

J is TRBJ2-7 and V is TRBV19; D is possibly TRBD1 (5 bases). V lost 4 bases to trimming and J lost 2 bases, with 12 bases between them. CDR3 size: 14 residues. CDR1 LNHDA and CDR2 SQIVND come from the germline V gene (reference sequence). CDR3 loop: CASSKGQVTYEQYF. In DNA, the CDR3 is TGTGCCAGTAGTAAGGGGCAGGTCACCTACGAGCAGTACTTC.

V is TRBV3-1 (or the pseudogene TRBV3-2) and J is TRBJ1-1; 9 bases align to TRBD1. Trimming at V came to 4 bases and at J to 3 bases, leaving 3 bases not matched to a gene. Germline CDR1 is LGHDT and CDR2 is YNNKEL (reference sequence). The CDR3 covers 14 residues. CDR3 sequence: CASSPQGADTEAFF. DNA of the CDR3: TGTGCCAGCAGCCCACAGGGGGCGGACACTGAAGCTTTCTTT.

This chain uses TRBV28 with TRBJ2-2, with 14 bases that match TRBD2. The CDR3 spans 18 residues. V lost 2 bases, J lost 0 bases, and 2 bases stayed unmatched. Germline CDR1 and CDR2: MDHEN and SYDVKM. The CDR3 coding sequence is TGTGCCAGCAGTTTACCGACTAGCGGGAGGGCGAACACCGGGGAGCTGTTTTTT. It yields the protein CASSLPTSGRANTGELFF.

This chain connects TRBV2 to TRBJ1-2; D may be TRBD1 (5 bases). Germline CDR1 reads SNHLY; CDR2 reads FYNNEI. CDR3 size: 15 residues. Trimming pared 4 bases from V and 0 bases from J, leaving 12 bases between. CDR3 amino acids: CASSAAQGPNYGYTF. CDR3 coding DNA: TGTGCCAGCAGTGCTGCGCAGGGCCCTAACTATGGCTACACCTTC.

The chain employs TRBV10-2 and TRBJ1-2; possible D gene TRBD1, 6 bases. This CDR3 has 13 residues. Germline CDR1 is WSHSY and CDR2 is SAAADI. Trimming removed 4 bases from V and 2 bases from J, with 8 bases in between. The CDR3 reads CASSGQGNYGYTF. The CDR3 DNA reads as TGCGCCAGCAGTGGGCAGGGGAACTATGGCTACACCTTC.

The genes are TRBV5-1 and TRBJ1-1; 10 nucleotides agree with TRBD1. Germline CDR1 is SGHRS and CDR2 is YFSETQ. Trimming cost V 6 bases and J 0 bases; bases outside gene matches: 5. The CDR3 extends over 15 amino acids. The CDR3 reads CASTRTGGLNTEAFF. CDR3 sequence (DNA): TGCGCCAGCACCCGGACAGGGGGATTGAACACTGAAGCTTTCTTT.

The count of this clone is one. The chain carries TRBV23-1 and TRBJ2-7, with 10 bases matching TRBD1. TRBV23-1 is marked as an open reading frame, function uncertain. This CDR3 region has 15 residues. With 6 bases clipped from V and 5 bases from J, the junction kept 10 bases outside the gene matches. In nucleotides, the CDR3 is TGCGCCAGCAGGGGCGGGACAGGGGACGGAGACGAGCAGTACTTC. Encoded protein: CASRGGTGDGDEQYF.

The chain recombines TRBV5-1 with TRBJ2-3; the D is unclear. This CDR3 is 13 amino acids long. The germline V gene has CDR1 SGHRS and CDR2 YFSETQ. The germline V and J ends were trimmed by 4 bases and 3 bases, with 9 bases remaining between them. The CDR3 spells CASSVPRTDTQYF. In nucleotides, the CDR3 is TGCGCCAGCAGCGTGCCTAGAACAGATACGCAGTATTTT. Looking up the rest from reference TRBV5-1 and TRBJ2-3 gives the full variable domain: KAGVTQTPRYLIKTRGQQVTLSCSPISGHRSVSWYQQTPGQGLQFLFEYFSETQRNKGNFPGRFSGRQFSNSRSEMNVSTLELGDSALYLCASSVPRTDTQYFGPGTRLTVL.

The chain joins TRBV7-2 to TRBJ1-5, with D tentatively TRBD1 (6 bases). CDR1 is SGHTA, CDR2 FQGNSA, per germline. The CDR3 is 13 amino acids. V lost 5 bases and J 5 bases, leaving 10 bases between the germline ends. CDR3 protein: CASSPQGHQPQHF. The CDR3, as DNA: TGTGCCAGCAGCCCGCAGGGGCATCAGCCCCAGCATTTT.

This rearrangement joins TRBV5-1 to TRBJ2-1, with a possible D match to TRBD1 (6 bases). The CDR3 length is 16 residues. Germline-derived CDR1 and CDR2 are SGHRS and YFSETQ. V was cut by 0 bases and J by 3 bases, with 13 bases left in between. In nucleotides, the CDR3 is TGCGCCAGCAGCTTGGGGCCCGGGACAAACTACAATGAGCAGTTCTTC. Its protein is CASSLGPGTNYNEQFF. The entire variable domain, with the rest obtained from reference TRBV5-1 and TRBJ2-1, is as follows: KAGVTQTPRYLIKTRGQQVTLSCSPISGHRSVSWYQQTPGQGLQFLFEYFSETQRNKGNFPGRFSGRQFSNSRSEMNVSTLELGDSALYLCASSLGPGTNYNEQFFGPGTRLTVL.

This clone is a singleton in its sample. V gene TRBV5-1 combines with J gene TRBJ1-4; a possible D gene is TRBD1 (5 bases). V was clipped by 0 bases and J by 6 bases, with 12 bases between them. The germline V gene encodes CDR1 SGHRS and CDR2 YFSETQ. This CDR3 is built from 15 residues. CDR3 bases: TGCGCCAGCAGCTTGGGGGGCAGGGTTTATGAAAAACTGTTTTTT. This sequence encodes CASSLGGRVYEKLFF.

This clone was recorded only once. This sequence joins TRBV25-1 and TRBJ1-2; 8 bases agree with TRBD1. The V gene's germline CDR1 is MGHDK and CDR2 SYGVNS. V lost 7 bases to trimming and J lost 7 bases; unmatched junction nucleotides: 5. This CDR3 is 12 amino acids long. The CDR3 region is CASTRTGSGYTF. In DNA, the CDR3 is TGTGCCAGCACCCGGACAGGGTCTGGCTACACCTTC.

V gene TRBV5-8 combines with J gene TRBJ1-5, with unresolved D. The germline gives CDR1 SGHTS, CDR2 YDEGEE. With 0 bases removed from V and 3 bases from J, the gap between germline ends came to 7 bases. This CDR3 spans 14 amino acids. The CDR3, as DNA: TGTGCCAGCAGCTTGGGTACTGTCAATCAGCCCCAGCATTTT. Protein product: CASSLGTVNQPQHF.

This clone showed up just once. The J gene is TRBJ1-2, the V gene TRBV5-4; D might be TRBD1 (6 bases). The CDR3 has 14 residues. The germline V and J ends were trimmed by 1 base and 0 bases, with 7 bases remaining between them. Germline CDR1 is SGHNT and CDR2 is YYREEE (reference sequence). The CDR3 sequence is CASSLQGSNYGYTF. For the CDR3, the DNA is TGTGCCAGCAGCTTGCAGGGGTCTAACTATGGCTACACCTTC.

This chain connects TRBV5-1 to TRBJ2-7; perhaps TRBD1 as D (5 bases). The assigned J gene may be wrong: the sequence end matches TRBJ2-1 better. The germline V gene encodes CDR1 SGHRS and CDR2 YFSETQ. This CDR3 contains 16 residues. CDR3 loop: CASSLAQGLSYNEQFF. CDR3 coding DNA: TGCGCCAGCAGCTTGGCCCAGGGTTTGTCCTACAATGAGCAGTTCTTC.

The chain couples TRBV24-1 to TRBJ2-3; 8 nucleotides match TRBD1. Germline trimming cut 4 bases from V and 2 bases from J; bases unmatched to any gene: 19. The CDR3 is 20 residues long. Germline loops: CDR1 KGHDR, CDR2 SFDVKD. CDR3 region: CATSDQGARRDQGYTDTQYF. CDR3 DNA: TGTGCCACCAGTGACCAGGGGGCGAGGCGGGACCAAGGATACACAGATACGCAGTATTTT.

The chain employs TRBV29-1 and TRBJ2-1, with D possibly matching TRBD1 (6 bases). CDR1 is SQVTM, CDR2 ANQGSEA, per germline. The CDR3 has 13 amino acids. Trimming stripped 8 bases from V and 7 bases from J, with 18 bases between. The CDR3 region has the DNA TGCAGCTCCTCCCTGATAACAGGGAATGAGCAGTTCTTC. It encodes CSSSLITGNEQFF.

The J gene is TRBJ2-1, the V gene TRBV3-1 (or the pseudogene TRBV3-2), with D uncertain. The CDR3 loop spans 11 amino acids. Looked up from germline, CDR1 is LGHDT and CDR2 is YNNKEL (reference sequence). Trimming took 7 bases from V and 8 from J, leaving 9 bases between them. CDR3 coding DNA: TGTGCCAGCACCCGCCGAGATGAGCAGTTCTTC. Protein sequence: CASTRRDEQFF.

The chain links TRBV7-9 to TRBJ2-5; D is ambiguous. This CDR3 comprises 14 residues. Trimming pared 2 bases from V and 0 bases from J, leaving 7 bases between. Per the germline V gene, CDR1 is SEHNR and CDR2 is FQNEAQ (reference sequence). The CDR3 loop reads CASSLHQDQETQYF. CDR3 DNA: TGTGCCAGCAGCTTACACCAGGACCAAGAGACCCAGTACTTC.

This chain links TRBV15 with TRBJ2-5; TRBD2 matches at 16 bases. Germline V lookup: CDR1 LNHNV, CDR2 YYDKDF (reference sequence). V lost 3 bases to trimming and J lost 3 bases; unmatched junction nucleotides: 1. This CDR3 is built from 16 residues. DNA of the CDR3: TGTGCCACCAGCAGGGGACTAGCGGGGGGGAAAGAGACCCAGTACTTC. The encoded protein is CATSRGLAGGKETQYF.

The chain uses TRBV4-1 and TRBJ2-1, with 9 bases fitting TRBD1. V dropped 4 bases and J dropped 4; count of bases not matched to a gene: 11. Germline V gene data show CDR1 as MGHRA and CDR2 as YSYEKL. The CDR3 has 17 amino acids. The CDR3 coding sequence is TGCGCCAGCAGCCTTTCCACGACAGGGGGACTTTACAATGAGCAGTTCTTC. Residues: CASSLSTTGGLYNEQFF.

The chain is built from TRBV2 and TRBJ2-3, with a tentative D call TRBD2 (6 bases). Trimming shortened V by 4 bases and J by 2 bases, and 13 bases separated the two germline ends. The CDR3 covers 15 residues. The germline V gene has CDR1 SNHLY and CDR2 FYNNEI. CDR3 DNA: TGTGCCAGCAGTGTTCGGGGACTCTCCACAGATACGCAGTATTTT. It yields the protein CASSVRGLSTDTQYF.

The chain uses TRBV24-1 and TRBJ1-2, with TRBD1 as a possible D gene (6 bases). Germline V gives CDR1 KGHDR, CDR2 SFDVKD. There are 15 residues in the CDR3. Trimming took 3 bases from V and 4 from J, leaving 14 bases between them. In nucleotides, the CDR3 is TGTGCCACCAGTGATCCGACAGACAGGCGCTATGGCTACACCTTC. Its translation: CATSDPTDRRYGYTF.

The chain is built from TRBV4-2 and TRBJ2-1; 8 bases map to TRBD2. Germline V CDR1 and CDR2: LGHNA, YNFKEQ. The CDR3 consists of 15 residues. The trim removed 3 bases at V and 2 bases at J, leaving 3 bases unmatched. This CDR3 reads CASSQKREPYNEQFF. DNA of the CDR3: TGTGCCAGCAGCCAGAAGCGGGAGCCCTACAATGAGCAGTTCTTC.

The J gene is TRBJ2-7, the V gene TRBV15; 8 bases are a match to TRBD2. The V segment lost 4 bases and the J segment 6 bases; nucleotides outside the gene matches: 5. This CDR3 has 13 residues. The germline V gene has CDR1 LNHNV and CDR2 YYDKDF (reference sequence). The CDR3 DNA sequence: TGTGCCACCAGCAACGGACTAGCATTCGAGCAGTACTTC. Residues: CATSNGLAFEQYF.